This T cell receptor (beta chain) was sequenced for a study of T-cell reconstitution after alpha-beta-depleted transplantation in children. Per the germline V gene, CDR1 is LGHDT and CDR2 is YNNKEL (reference sequence). Trimming removed 4 bases from V and 2 bases from J; junction bases left unmatched: 8. The CDR3 consists of 16 residues. Unique molecular identifiers were used to barcode this TCRbeta library. TCRdb redid the calling of the PCR reads with MiXCR, one entry per CDR3 protein. The table lists some 520,000 distinct CDR3 sequences, around a third of them singletons. The V call is TRBV3-1, the J call TRBJ2-5, with 9 bases matching TRBD1. Sequences were derived from PBMCs from the stem cell graft donor, sampled from the stem cell graft. The TCR was taken from a human donor who donated a stem cell graft to a child with aplastic anemia. The CDR3 DNA sequence: TGTGCCAGCAGCCCCCATGGGACAGGGAATCAAGAGACCCAGTACTTC. It specifies CASSPHGTGNQETQYF.